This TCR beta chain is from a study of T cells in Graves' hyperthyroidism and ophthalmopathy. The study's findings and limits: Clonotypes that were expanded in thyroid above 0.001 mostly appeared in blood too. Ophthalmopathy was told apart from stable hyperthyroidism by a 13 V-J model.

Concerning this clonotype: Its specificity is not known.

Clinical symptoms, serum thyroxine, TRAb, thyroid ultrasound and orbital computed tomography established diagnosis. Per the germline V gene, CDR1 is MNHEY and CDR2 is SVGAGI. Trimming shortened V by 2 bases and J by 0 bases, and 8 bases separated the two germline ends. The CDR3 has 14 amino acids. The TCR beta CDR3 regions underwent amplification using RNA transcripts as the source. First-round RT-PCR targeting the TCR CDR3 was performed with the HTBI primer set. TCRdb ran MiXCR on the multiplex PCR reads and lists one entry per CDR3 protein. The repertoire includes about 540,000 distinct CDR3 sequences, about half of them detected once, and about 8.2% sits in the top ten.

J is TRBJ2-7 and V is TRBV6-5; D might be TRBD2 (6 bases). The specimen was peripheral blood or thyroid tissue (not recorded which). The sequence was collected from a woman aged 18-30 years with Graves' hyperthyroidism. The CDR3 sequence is CASSYVGGSYEQYF. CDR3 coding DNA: TGTGCCAGCAGTTACGTGGGAGGCTCCTACGAGCAGTACTTC.